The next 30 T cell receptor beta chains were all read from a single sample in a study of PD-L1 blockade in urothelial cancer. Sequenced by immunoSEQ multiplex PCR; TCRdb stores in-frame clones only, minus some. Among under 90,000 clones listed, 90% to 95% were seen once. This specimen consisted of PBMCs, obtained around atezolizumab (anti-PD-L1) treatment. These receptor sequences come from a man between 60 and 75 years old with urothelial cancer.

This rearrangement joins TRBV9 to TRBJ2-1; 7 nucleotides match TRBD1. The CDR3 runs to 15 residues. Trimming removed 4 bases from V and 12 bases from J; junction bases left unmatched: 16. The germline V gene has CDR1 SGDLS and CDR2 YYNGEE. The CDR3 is CASSPQPGTATGQFF. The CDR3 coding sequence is TGTGCCAGCAGCCCCCAACCTGGGACAGCGACGGGGCAGTTCTTC.

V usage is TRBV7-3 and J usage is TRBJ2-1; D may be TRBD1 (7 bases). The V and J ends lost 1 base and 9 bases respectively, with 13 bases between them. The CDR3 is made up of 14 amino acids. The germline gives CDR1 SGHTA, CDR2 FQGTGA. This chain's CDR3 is CASSLRRGQGEQFF. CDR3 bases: TGTGCCAGCAGCTTAAGGAGGGGGCAGGGTGAGCAGTTCTTC.

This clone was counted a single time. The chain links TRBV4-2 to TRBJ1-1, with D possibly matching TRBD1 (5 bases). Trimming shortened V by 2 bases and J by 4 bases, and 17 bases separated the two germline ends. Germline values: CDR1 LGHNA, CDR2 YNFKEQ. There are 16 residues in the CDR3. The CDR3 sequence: CASSQLRDGGVTEAFF. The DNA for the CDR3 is TGTGCCAGCAGCCAACTACGGGACGGGGGGGTCACTGAAGCTTTCTTT.

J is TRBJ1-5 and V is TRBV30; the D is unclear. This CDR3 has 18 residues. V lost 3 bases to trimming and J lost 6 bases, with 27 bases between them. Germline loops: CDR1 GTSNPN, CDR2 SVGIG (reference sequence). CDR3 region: CAWSSAWREGLNSQPQHF. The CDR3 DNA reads TGTGCCTGGAGCTCAGCGTGGAGGGAAGGTCTAAATAGTCAGCCCCAGCATTTT.

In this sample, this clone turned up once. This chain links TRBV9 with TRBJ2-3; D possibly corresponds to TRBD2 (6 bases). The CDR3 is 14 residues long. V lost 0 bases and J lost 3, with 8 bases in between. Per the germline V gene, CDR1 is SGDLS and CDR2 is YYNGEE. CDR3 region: CASSVVADTDTQYF. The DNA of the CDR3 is TGTGCCAGCAGCGTAGTAGCGGATACAGATACGCAGTATTTT.

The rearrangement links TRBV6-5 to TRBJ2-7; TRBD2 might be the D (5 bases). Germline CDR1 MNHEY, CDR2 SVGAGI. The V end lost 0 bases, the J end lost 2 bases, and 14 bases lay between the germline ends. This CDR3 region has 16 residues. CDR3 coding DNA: TGTGCCAGCAGTTACTCGGCCCGGGGAGTAGCCTACGAGCAGTACTTC. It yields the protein CASSYSARGVAYEQYF.

CDR3 DNA: TGTGCCAGCAGCTTTGAGAACGAGCAGTACTTC. Its translation: CASSFENEQYF. V usage is TRBV5-5 and J usage is TRBJ2-7; D ambiguous. Germline V gene data show CDR1 as SGHKS and CDR2 as YYEKEE (reference sequence). V was clipped by 2 bases and J by 5 bases, with 5 bases between them. The CDR3 has 11 residues.

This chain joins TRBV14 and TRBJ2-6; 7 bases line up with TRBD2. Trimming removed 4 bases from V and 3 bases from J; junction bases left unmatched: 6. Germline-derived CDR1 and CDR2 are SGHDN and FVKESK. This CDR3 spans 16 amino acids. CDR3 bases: TGTGCCAGCAGCCCTCGGGGAGGGAATGGGGCCAACGTCCTGACTTTC. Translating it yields CASSPRGGNGANVLTF.

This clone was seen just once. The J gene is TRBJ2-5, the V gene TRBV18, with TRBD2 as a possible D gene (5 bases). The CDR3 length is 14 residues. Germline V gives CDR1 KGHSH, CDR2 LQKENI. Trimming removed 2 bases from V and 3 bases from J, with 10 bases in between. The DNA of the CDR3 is TGTGCCAGCTCACCAGGACTCGCCGAAGAGACCCAGTACTTC. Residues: CASSPGLAEETQYF.

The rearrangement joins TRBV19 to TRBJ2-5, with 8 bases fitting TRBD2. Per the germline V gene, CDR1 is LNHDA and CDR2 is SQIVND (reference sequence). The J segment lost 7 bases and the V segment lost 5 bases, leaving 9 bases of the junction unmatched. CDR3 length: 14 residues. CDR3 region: CASSPSTAGGTQYF. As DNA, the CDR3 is TGTGCCAGTAGTCCCTCAACCGCGGGGGGGACCCAGTACTTC.

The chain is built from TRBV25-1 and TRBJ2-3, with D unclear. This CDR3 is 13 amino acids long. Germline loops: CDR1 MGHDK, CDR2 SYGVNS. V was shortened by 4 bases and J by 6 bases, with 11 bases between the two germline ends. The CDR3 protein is CASSARAADTQYF. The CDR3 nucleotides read TGTGCCAGCAGTGCCCGAGCCGCGGATACGCAGTATTTT.

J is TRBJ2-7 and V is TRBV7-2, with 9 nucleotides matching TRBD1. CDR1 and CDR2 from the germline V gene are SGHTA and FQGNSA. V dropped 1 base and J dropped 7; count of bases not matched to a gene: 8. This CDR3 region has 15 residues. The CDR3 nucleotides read TGTGCCAGCAGCTTAGTATTGGGACAGGGAGGGGAGCAGTACTTC. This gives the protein CASSLVLGQGGEQYF. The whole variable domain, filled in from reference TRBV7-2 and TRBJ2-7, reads GAGVSQSPSNKVTEKGKDVELRCDPISGHTALYWYRQSLGQGLEFLIYFQGNSAPDKSGLPSDRFSAERTGGSVSTLTIQRTQQEDSAVYLCASSLVLGQGGEQYFGPGTRLTVT.

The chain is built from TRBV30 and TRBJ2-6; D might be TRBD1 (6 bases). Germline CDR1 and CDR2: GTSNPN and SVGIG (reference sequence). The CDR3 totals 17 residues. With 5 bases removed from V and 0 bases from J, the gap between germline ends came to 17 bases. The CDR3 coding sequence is TGTGCCTGGGGCCAGAGGACAGCCGCCTCTGGGGCCAACGTCCTGACTTTC. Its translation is CAWGQRTAASGANVLTF.

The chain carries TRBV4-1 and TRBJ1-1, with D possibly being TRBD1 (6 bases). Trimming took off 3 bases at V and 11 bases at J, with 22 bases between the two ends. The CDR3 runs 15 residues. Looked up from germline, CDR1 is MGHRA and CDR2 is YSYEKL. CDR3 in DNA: TGCGCCAGCAGCCACTTAGTGGCCCTGGGGGCGCGGGCTTTCTTT. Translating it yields CASSHLVALGARAFF.

The CDR3 nucleotides are TGTGCCAGCAGCTTGACTTCCGACAGGTACGAGCAGTACTTC. Protein product: CASSLTSDRYEQYF. This chain joins TRBV7-2 and TRBJ2-7, with a weak D call TRBD1 (6 bases). The CDR3 runs 14 residues. Germline CDR1 reads SGHTA; CDR2 reads FQGNSA. Between the trimmed V and J ends, which lost 3 bases and 4 bases, there was a span of 13 bases.

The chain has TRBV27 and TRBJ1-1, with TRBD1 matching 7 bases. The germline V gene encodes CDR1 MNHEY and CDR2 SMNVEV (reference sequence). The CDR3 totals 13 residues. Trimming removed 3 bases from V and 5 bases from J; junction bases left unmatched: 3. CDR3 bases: TGTGCCAGCAGTTTGACAGGGAGGACTGAAGCTTTCTTT. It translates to CASSLTGRTEAFF.

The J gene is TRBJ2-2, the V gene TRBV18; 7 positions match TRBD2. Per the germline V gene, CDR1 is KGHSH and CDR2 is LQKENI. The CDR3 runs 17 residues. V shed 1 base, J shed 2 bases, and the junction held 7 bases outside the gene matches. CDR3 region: CASSPLPLAVNTGELFF. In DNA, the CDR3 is TGTGCCAGCTCACCACTGCCTCTAGCGGTAAACACCGGGGAGCTGTTTTTT.

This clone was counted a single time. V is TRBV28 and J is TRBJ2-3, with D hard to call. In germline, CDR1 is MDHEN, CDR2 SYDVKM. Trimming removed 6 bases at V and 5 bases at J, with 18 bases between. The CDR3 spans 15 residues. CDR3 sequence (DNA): TGTGCCAGCAGCCTCCATAGAGAGACACGAGATACGCAGTATTTT. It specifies CASSLHRETRDTQYF.

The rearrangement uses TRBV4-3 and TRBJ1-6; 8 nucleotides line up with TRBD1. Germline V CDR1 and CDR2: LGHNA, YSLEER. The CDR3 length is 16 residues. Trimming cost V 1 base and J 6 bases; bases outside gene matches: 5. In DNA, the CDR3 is TGCGCCAGCAGCCAAGTATTAGACAGGGGTAATTCACCCCTCCACTTT. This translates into CASSQVLDRGNSPLHF.

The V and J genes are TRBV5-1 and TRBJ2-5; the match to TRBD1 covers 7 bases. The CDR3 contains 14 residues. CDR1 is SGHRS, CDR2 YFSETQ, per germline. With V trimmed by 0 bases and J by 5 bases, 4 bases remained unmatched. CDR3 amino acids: CASSLGQGLETQYF. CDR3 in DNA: TGCGCCAGCAGCTTGGGACAGGGTCTTGAGACCCAGTACTTC.

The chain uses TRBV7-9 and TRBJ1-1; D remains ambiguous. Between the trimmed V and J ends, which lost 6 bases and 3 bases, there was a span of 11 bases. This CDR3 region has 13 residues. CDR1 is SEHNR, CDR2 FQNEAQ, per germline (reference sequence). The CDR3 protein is CASRDDGDTEAFF. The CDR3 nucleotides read TGTGCCAGCAGAGACGACGGAGACACTGAAGCTTTCTTT.

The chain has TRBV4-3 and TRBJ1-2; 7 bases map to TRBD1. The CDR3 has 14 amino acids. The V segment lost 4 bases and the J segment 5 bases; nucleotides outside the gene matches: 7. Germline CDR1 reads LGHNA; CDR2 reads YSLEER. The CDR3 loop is CASSPWDSSYGYTF. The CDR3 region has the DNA TGCGCCAGCAGCCCATGGGACAGTTCTTATGGCTACACCTTC.

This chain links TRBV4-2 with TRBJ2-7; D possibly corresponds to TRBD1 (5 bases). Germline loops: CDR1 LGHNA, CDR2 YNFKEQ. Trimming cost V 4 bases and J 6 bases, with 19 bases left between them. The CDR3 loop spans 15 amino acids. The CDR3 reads CASSLAGSKDIEQYF. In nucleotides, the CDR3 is TGTGCCAGCAGCCTAGCCGGGTCAAAGGACATCGAGCAGTACTTC.

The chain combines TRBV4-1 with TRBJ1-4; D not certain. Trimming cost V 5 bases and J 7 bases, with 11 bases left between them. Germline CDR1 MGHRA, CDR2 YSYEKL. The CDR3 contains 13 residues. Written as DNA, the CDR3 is TGCGCCAGCAGCTCCTTAGGGAGTGAAAAACTGTTTTTT. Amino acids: CASSSLGSEKLFF.

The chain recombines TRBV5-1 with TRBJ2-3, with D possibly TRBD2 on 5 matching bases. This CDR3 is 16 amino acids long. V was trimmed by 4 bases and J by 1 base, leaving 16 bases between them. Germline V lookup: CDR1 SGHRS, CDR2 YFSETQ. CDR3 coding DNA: TGCGCCAGCAGCCCCGGCCCGGGGTCGGGCACAGATACGCAGTATTTT. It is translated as CASSPGPGSGTDTQYF.

The CDR3 DNA follows: TGTGCCAGTTCCCCTAGCGGGAGCTCCTACAATGAGCAGTTCTTC. Encoded protein: CASSPSGSSYNEQFF. The rearrangement links TRBV19 to TRBJ2-1; 10 nucleotides match TRBD2. The CDR3 runs 15 residues. In germline, CDR1 is LNHDA, CDR2 SQIVND (reference sequence). The V and J ends lost 8 bases and 0 bases, in that order; junction bases with no gene match: 4.

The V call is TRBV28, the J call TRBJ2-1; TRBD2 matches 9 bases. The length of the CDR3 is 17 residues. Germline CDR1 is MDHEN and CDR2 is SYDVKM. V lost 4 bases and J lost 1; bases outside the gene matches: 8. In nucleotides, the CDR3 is TGTGCCAGCAGTTCGATAGAAGCGGGGGGATCCTACAATGAGCAGTTCTTC. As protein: CASSSIEAGGSYNEQFF.

CDR3 coding DNA: TGTGCCAGCTCAATTACATCAAACTCCTACGAGCAGTACTTC. This gives the protein CASSITSNSYEQYF. The rearrangement joins TRBV18 to TRBJ2-7; D remains ambiguous. The length of the CDR3 is 14 residues. V was trimmed by 5 bases and J by 0 bases, leaving 11 bases between them. Germline values: CDR1 KGHSH, CDR2 LQKENI.

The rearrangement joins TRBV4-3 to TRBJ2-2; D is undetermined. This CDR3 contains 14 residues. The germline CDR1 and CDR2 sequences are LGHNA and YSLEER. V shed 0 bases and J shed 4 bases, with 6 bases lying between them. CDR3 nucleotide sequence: TGCGCCAGCAGCCAAGATCATGTCACCGGGGAGCTGTTTTTT. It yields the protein CASSQDHVTGELFF.

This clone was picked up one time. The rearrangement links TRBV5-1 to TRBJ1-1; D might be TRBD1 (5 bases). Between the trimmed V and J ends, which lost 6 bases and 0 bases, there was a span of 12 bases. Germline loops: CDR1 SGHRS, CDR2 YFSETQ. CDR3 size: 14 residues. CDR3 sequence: CASTGFPMNTEAFF. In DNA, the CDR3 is TGCGCCAGCACAGGGTTCCCTATGAACACTGAAGCTTTCTTT.